The next 5 T cell receptor beta chains were all read from a single sample in a study of blood T cell repertoires in COVID-19. TCRdb's table, derived via immunoSEQ multiplex PCR, lists solely in-frame clones and lacks some. This sample has about 160,000 clones, with just over 85% found just once. The sample consisted of peripheral blood. These receptors came from a man between 65 and 79 years old with acute or convalescent COVID-19.

The chain recombines TRBV7-2 with TRBJ2-7, with 9 bases aligning to TRBD1. The V and J ends lost 5 bases and 4 bases, in that order; junction bases with no gene match: 3. Per germline, CDR1 SGHTA and CDR2 FQGNSA. The CDR3 spans 13 residues. This CDR3 is CASSPGQGYEQYF. Here the CDR3 DNA reads TGTGCCAGCAGCCCTGGACAGGGGTACGAGCAGTACTTC.

This chain links TRBV19 with TRBJ2-7; 8 bases are a match to TRBD1. CDR1 is LNHDA and CDR2 is SQIVND in the germline V gene (reference sequence). This CDR3 comprises 16 residues. V shed 1 base, J shed 4 bases, and the junction held 9 bases outside the gene matches. CDR3 protein: CASSIGTGTGNYEQYF. CDR3 coding DNA: TGTGCCAGTAGTATAGGGACCGGGACAGGTAATTACGAGCAGTACTTC.

The chain recombines TRBV5-4 with TRBJ2-1; TRBD2 agrees at 10 bases. J lost 5 bases, V lost 4 bases, and 6 bases had no gene match. CDR3 length: 15 amino acids. The germline CDR1 and CDR2 sequences are SGHNT and YYREEE (reference sequence). The chain's CDR3 is CASSHGLAVNNEQFF. In DNA, the CDR3 is TGTGCCAGCAGCCACGGACTAGCGGTTAACAATGAGCAGTTCTTC.

V gene TRBV3-1 (or the pseudogene TRBV3-2) combines with J gene TRBJ1-2; 9 nucleotides match TRBD1. Germline V gene sequence: CDR1 LGHDT, CDR2 YNNKEL (reference sequence). V was pared by 3 bases and J by 0 bases, with 5 bases of the junction left unmatched. The CDR3 length is 16 residues. CDR3 region: CASSHSRTGANYGYTF. CDR3 DNA sequence: TGTGCCAGCAGCCATTCCCGGACAGGGGCTAACTATGGCTACACCTTC.

The chain is built from TRBV25-1 and TRBJ1-4, with 7 nucleotides matching TRBD1. Germline V lookup: CDR1 MGHDK, CDR2 SYGVNS. Unmatched junction bases numbered 7, after V lost 3 bases and J lost 6 bases. This CDR3 is built from 15 residues. CDR3 in DNA: TGTGCCAGCAGTGACATCGACAGGGAGGATGAAAAACTGTTTTTT. Translated: CASSDIDREDEKLFF.